The 6 T cell receptor beta chains reported below all come from one sample, sequenced in a study of human T cells and chemical hapten exposure. The study extracted total RNA from unfractionated whole blood. The library gave individual cDNA molecules unique molecular identifiers. TCRdb reanalysed the reads using MiXCR and keeps one entry per CDR3 protein. The repertoire consists of about 120,000 distinct CDR3 sequences, with 8.5% to 9% occurring once and the leading ten covering 1.3% to 1.5%. The material sequenced was whole blood. The receptors shown here come from a human donor in good health. Some clones in this sample may be carry-over from other donors' samples.

This rearrangement joins TRBV5-1 to TRBJ2-2; D remains ambiguous. V lost 2 bases to trimming and J lost 5 bases, with 10 bases between them. Germline V gene data show CDR1 as SGHRS and CDR2 as YFSETQ. The CDR3 contains 14 residues. The DNA for the CDR3 is TGCGCCAGCAGCTTTGTTGGAGAGACCGGGGAGCTGTTTTTT. It is translated as CASSFVGETGELFF. Using reference TRBV5-1 and TRBJ2-2 for the parts outside the CDR3, the full variable domain is KAGVTQTPRYLIKTRGQQVTLSCSPISGHRSVSWYQQTPGQGLQFLFEYFSETQRNKGNFPGRFSGRQFSNSRSEMNVSTLELGDSALYLCASSFVGETGELFFGEGSRLTVL.

This clonotype occurred many times. This sequence joins TRBV7-2 and TRBJ2-7; D is possibly TRBD2 (6 bases). V lost 1 base and J lost 0, with 10 bases in between. Germline V gene data show CDR1 as SGHTA and CDR2 as FQGNSA. The CDR3 is 15 amino acids. This CDR3 reads CASSLEAGSSYEQYF. DNA for the CDR3: TGTGCCAGCAGCTTAGAGGCGGGAAGCTCCTACGAGCAGTACTTC. The full variable domain, rest sourced from reference TRBV7-2 and TRBJ2-7, is GAGVSQSPSNKVTEKGKDVELRCDPISGHTALYWYRQSLGQGLEFLIYFQGNSAPDKSGLPSDRFSAERTGGSVSTLTIQRTQQEDSAVYLCASSLEAGSSYEQYFGPGTRLTVT.

The chain uses TRBV5-4 and TRBJ2-2; the D call may be TRBD1 or TRBD2 (5 bases each). The germline V gene encodes CDR1 SGHNT and CDR2 YYREEE (reference sequence). This CDR3 contains 16 residues. Trimming pared 5 bases from V and 8 bases from J, leaving 22 bases between. The CDR3 reads CASRINGAPLGGELFF. CDR3 DNA sequence: TGTGCCAGCAGGATTAACGGGGCCCCCTTAGGGGGGGAGCTGTTTTTT.

The table lists this clonotype with a few counts. The rearrangement joins TRBV5-1 to TRBJ1-5; D is uncertain. CDR1 is SGHRS, CDR2 YFSETQ, per germline. The germline V and J ends were trimmed by 0 bases and 1 base, with 8 bases remaining between them. This CDR3 has 15 amino acids. The CDR3 DNA reads TGCGCCAGCAGCTTGGGTGGGATAAGCAATCAGCCCCAGCATTTT. The encoded protein is CASSLGGISNQPQHF.

The table lists this clonotype with many counts. V usage is TRBV20-1 and J usage is TRBJ1-4; tentatively, D is TRBD1 (6 bases). This CDR3 spans 15 amino acids. Between the trimmed V and J ends, which lost 6 bases and 4 bases, there was a span of 18 bases. Germline V gene sequence: CDR1 DFQATT, CDR2 SNEGSKA (reference sequence). In DNA form, the CDR3 reads TGCAGTGCACCCGGCGGGACACGGGGTAATGAAAAACTGTTTTTT. This encodes CSAPGGTRGNEKLFF.

This chain uses TRBV6-5 with TRBJ2-7; the D gene is possibly TRBD1 (7 bases). The CDR3 runs 15 residues. Germline CDR1 is MNHEY and CDR2 is SVGAGI. V lost 0 bases, J lost 3 bases, and 12 bases lay in between. CDR3 loop: CASSYSPGGIYEQYF. Here the CDR3 DNA reads TGTGCCAGCAGTTACTCGCCAGGGGGGATCTACGAGCAGTACTTC.